Detailed here is one T cell receptor beta chain. Its antigen remains unknown. The PCR ran on 60 Vbeta and 13 Jbeta primers. TCRdb's copy holds only in-frame clones and misses some; the assay was immunoSEQ multiplex PCR. The sample lists some 150,000 clones, 80% seen once, with approximately 4.5% in the top ten. The sample belongs to a study of cytomegalovirus exposure and HLA in healthy donors. About the study: Membership in the Caucasian-associated ancestry cluster was found for around four fifths of approximately 400 genotyped donors. Study results and limitations: Most observed TCR sequences were rare, whereas some public TCRs were detected in many donors. Follow-up analysis later connected one missense variant in DCLRE1C with trimming of TCR beta V- and J-genes. The authors later found TCR association rates varying by HLA locus, with DRB1 most and HLA-C fewest.

The CDR3 contains 16 residues. The junction had 9 bases not matched to a gene; V was cut back by 2 bases and J by 9 bases. The germline V gene encodes CDR1 MGHDK and CDR2 SYGVNS. The TCR was taken from a man younger than 45 in good health and CMV-seronegative. The chain joins TRBV25-1 to TRBJ2-1; TRBD2 matches 11 bases. The material sequenced was PBMCs. CDR3 in amino acids: CASSELRILAGGEQFF. The CDR3 nucleotides read TGTGCCAGCAGTGAACTTCGAATTCTAGCGGGAGGTGAGCAGTTCTTC. The full variable domain, completed using reference TRBV25-1 and TRBJ2-1, is EADIYQTPRYLVIGTGKKITLECSQTMGHDKMYWYQQDPGMELHLIHYSYGVNSTEKGDLSSESTVSRIRTEHFPLTLESARPSHTSQYLCASSELRILAGGEQFFGPGTRLTVL.